This T cell receptor (beta chain) was sequenced in a study of blood T cell repertoires in COVID-19. Study in general: Collection of acute and convalescent COVID-19 samples took place in the United States, Italy and Spain.

In the authors' workflow: Reference gene primers were amplified, and this amplification served to estimate nucleated cell counts. The table came from immunoSEQ multiplex PCR; TCRdb's copy has only in-frame clones and leaves some out. From that table come the V and J calls and clone size; the DNA was used to work out D and trimming. The sample consists of 250,000 to 300,000 clones, approximately 90% of them appearing once. Sequenced sample: peripheral blood. This receptor was taken from a woman aged 25 to 45 with COVID-19, enrolled during active disease.

The CDR3 bases are TGTGCCAGCAGCCGCTCCCGGAGCGGGGGGAACACCGGGGAGCTGTTTTTT. Its protein is CASSRSRSGGNTGELFF. This chain joins TRBV11-3 and TRBJ2-2, with TRBD2 matching 8 bases. Germline V lookup: CDR1 SGHNT, CDR2 YENEEA. V was clipped by 5 bases and J by 1 base; unmatched bases: 9. This CDR3 comprises 17 residues. The variable domain in full, with the rest retrieved from reference TRBV11-3 and TRBJ2-2, is EAGVVQSPRYKIIEKKQPVAFWCNPISGHNTLYWYLQNLGQGPELLIRYENEEAVDDSQLPKDRFSAERLKGVDSTLKIQPAELGDSAVYLCASSRSRSGGNTGELFFGEGSRLTVL.